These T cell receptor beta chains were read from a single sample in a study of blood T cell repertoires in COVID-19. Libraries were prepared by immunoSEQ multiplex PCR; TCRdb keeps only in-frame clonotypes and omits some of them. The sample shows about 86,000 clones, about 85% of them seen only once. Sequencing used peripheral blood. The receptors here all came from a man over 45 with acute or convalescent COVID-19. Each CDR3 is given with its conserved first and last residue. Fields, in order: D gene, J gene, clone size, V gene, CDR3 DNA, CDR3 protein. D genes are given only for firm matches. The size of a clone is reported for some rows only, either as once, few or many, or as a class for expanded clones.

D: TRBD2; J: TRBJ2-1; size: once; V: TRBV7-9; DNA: TGTGCCAGCAGCCCGAGGGGACTAGCGGGTGATGGTGAGCAGTTCTTC; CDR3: CASSPRGLAGDGEQFF
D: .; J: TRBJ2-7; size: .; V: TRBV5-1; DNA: TGCGCCAGCAACCCAGAGGCAGGGCACTACGAGCAGTACTTC; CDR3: CASNPEAGHYEQYF
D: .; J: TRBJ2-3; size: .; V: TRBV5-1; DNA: TGCGCCAGCAGCTTGCGATATCTAGATTACCCCGATACGCAGTATTTT; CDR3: CASSLRYLDYPDTQYF
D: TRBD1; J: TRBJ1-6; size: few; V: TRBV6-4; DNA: TGTGCCAGCAGTGAAGGGGACAGATATAATTCACCCCTCCACTTT; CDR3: CASSEGDRYNSPLHF
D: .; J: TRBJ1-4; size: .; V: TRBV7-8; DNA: TGTGCCAGCAGCTTAGACACCCCAACTAATGAAAAACTGTTTTTT; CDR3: CASSLDTPTNEKLFF
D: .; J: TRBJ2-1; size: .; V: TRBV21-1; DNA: TGTGCCAGCAGCAAAGACCACCTTAGAAGCGGGAGGTTTTTCAATGAGCAGTTCTTC; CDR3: CASSKDHLRSGRFFNEQFF
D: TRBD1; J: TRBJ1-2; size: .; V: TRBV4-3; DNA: TGCGCCAGCAGCCGAGGGACAGGCGACTCCTATGGCTACACCTTC; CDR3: CASSRGTGDSYGYTF
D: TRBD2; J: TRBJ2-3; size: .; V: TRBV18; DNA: TGTGCCAGCTCACCACCTTTTGGAGCGGGGGGTGATACGCAGTATTTT; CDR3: CASSPPFGAGGDTQYF
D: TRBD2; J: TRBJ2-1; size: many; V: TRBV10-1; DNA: TGCGCCAGCAGTGAGTCGGTAGCGGGCGCCTACAATGAGCAGTTCTTC; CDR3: CASSESVAGAYNEQFF
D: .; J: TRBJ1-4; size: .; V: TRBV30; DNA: TGTGCCTGGAGCCAACCTAATAGCGAAAAACTGTTTTTT; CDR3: CAWSQPNSEKLFF
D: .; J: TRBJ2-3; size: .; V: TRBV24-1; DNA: TGTGCCACCAGTCCAAGAGGAGATACGCAGTATTTT; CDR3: CATSPRGDTQYF
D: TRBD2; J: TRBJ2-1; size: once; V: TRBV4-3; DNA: TGCGCCAGCAGCCAGAGAGGACTAGCGGGAGGGCCGTCGGTCTTC; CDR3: CASSQRGLAGGPSVF
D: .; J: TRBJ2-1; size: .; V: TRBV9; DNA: TGTGCCAGCAGCGTAGCGGCAGGGTCCTACAATGAGCAGTTCTTC; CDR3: CASSVAAGSYNEQFF
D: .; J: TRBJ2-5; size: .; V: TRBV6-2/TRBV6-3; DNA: TGTGCCAGCAGTTACTCTCCCGCCAGGGTGAAAGAGACCCAGTACTTC; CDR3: CASSYSPARVKETQYF
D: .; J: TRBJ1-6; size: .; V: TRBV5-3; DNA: TGTGCCAGAAGCGGGGGGACGGAGCAGCCACCCCTCCACTTT; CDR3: CARSGGTEQPPLHF
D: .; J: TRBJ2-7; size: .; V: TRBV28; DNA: TGTGCCAGCAGTTTTCGGCGGAGTCCAGCGGGCTCCTACGAGCAGTACTTC; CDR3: CASSFRRSPAGSYEQYF
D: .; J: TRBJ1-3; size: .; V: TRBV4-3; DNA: TGCGCCAGCAGCCAAGATCTAGGAGACTTTGACTCTGGAAACACCATATATTTT; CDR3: CASSQDLGDFDSGNTIYF
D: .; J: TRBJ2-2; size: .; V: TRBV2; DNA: TGTGCCAGCAGGCCCGAGGGCACCGGGGAGCTGTTTTTT; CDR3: CASRPEGTGELFF
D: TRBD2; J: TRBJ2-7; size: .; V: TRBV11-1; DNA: TGTGCCAGCAGCTACTCACTAGCGGGGGCCCTTGGCGAGCAGTACTTC; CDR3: CASSYSLAGALGEQYF
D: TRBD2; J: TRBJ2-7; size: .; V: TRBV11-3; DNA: TGTGCCAGCAGCTTAGGTGACGGACTAGCGGGCGAGCAGTACTTC; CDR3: CASSLGDGLAGEQYF
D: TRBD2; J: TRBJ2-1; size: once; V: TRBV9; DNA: TGTGCCAGCAGCCCCACTAGCGGGAGCGGCAATGAGCAGTTCTTC; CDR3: CASSPTSGSGNEQFF
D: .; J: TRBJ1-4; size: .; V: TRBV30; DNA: TGTGCCTGGAAACAGGGACAACTGAATGAAAAACTGTTTTTT; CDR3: CAWKQGQLNEKLFF
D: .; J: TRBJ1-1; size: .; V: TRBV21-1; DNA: TGTGCCATCTCGGGGGGGGCACCACCCACTGAAGCTTTCTTT; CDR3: CAISGGAPPTEAFF
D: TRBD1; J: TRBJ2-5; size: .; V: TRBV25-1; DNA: TGTGCCAGCAGTGCCGGGACAGGTCTAATCCAAGAGACCCAGTACTTC; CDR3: CASSAGTGLIQETQYF
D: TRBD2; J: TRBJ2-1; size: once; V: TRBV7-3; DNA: TGTGCCAGCACGCGTTCTAGCGGGAGTGGTGAGCAGTTCTTC; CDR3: CASTRSSGSGEQFF
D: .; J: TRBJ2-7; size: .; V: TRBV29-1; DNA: TGCAGCGTTGCTGTGGGCCCCCACGAGCAGTACTTC; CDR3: CSVAVGPHEQYF
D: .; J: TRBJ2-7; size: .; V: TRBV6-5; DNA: TGTGCCAGCAGACAGGGATACTACGAGCAGTACTTC; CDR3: CASRQGYYEQYF
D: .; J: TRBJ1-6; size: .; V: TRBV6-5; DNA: TGTGCCAGCAGTTACGGGGGCGCGGATTCACCCCTCCACTTT; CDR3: CASSYGGADSPLHF
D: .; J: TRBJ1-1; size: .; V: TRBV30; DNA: TGTGCCTGGAGCCCCCGGGGAGGGAGGGCTGAAGCTTTCTTT; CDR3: CAWSPRGGRAEAFF
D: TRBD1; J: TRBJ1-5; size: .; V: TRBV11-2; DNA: TGTGCCAGCAGCCATCCTGGACAGGGGGATTCCGGTCAGCCCCAGCATTTT; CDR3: CASSHPGQGDSGQPQHF
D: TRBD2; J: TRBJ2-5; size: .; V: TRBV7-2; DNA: TGTGCCAGCAGCTTACATGGAGCGGGAGTCATCCAGGAGACCCAGTACTTC; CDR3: CASSLHGAGVIQETQYF
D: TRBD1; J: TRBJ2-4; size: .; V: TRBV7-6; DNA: TGTGCCAGCAGCTTTTGGGACAGGGGATCTCGGGTGGACAAAAACATTCAGTACTTC; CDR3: CASSFWDRGSRVDKNIQYF
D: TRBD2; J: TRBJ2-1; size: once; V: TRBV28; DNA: TGTGCCAGCATTTCCGGGGTTGCGGGAGGAATTGAGCAGTTCTTC; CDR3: CASISGVAGGIEQFF
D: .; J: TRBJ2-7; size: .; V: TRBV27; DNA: TGTGCCAGCAGTCGATTGGACGGCGGGGTGGAGCAGTACTTC; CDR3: CASSRLDGGVEQYF
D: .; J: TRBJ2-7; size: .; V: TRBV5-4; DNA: TGTGCCAGCAGCTTAGCCGGAGGGTCGTGGGCCTACGAGCAGTACTTC; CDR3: CASSLAGGSWAYEQYF
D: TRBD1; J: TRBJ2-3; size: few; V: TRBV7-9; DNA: TGTGCCAGCAGCTCGACAGGGGGCGCAGATACGCAGTATTTT; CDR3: CASSSTGGADTQYF
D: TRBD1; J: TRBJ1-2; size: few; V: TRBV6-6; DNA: TGTGCCAGCAGCCAGGGAGGACAGGGAAGTGGCTACACCTTC; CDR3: CASSQGGQGSGYTF
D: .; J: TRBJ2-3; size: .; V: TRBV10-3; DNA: TGTGCCATCAGGGACATTGCTAGCACAGATACGCAGTATTTT; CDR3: CAIRDIASTDTQYF
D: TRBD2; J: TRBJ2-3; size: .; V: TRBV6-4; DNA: TGTGCCAGCAGTGACCAACTAGCGGGAGGGCCAGATACGCAGTATTTT; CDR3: CASSDQLAGGPDTQYF
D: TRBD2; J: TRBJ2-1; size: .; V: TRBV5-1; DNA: TGCGCCAGCAGCCCGCCTAGCGGGGGGGTAGATGAGCAGTTCTTC; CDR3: CASSPPSGGVDEQFF
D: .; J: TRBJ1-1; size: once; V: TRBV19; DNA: TGTGCCAGTAGTATACGGGGGGTGAACACTGAAGCTTTCTTT; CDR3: CASSIRGVNTEAFF
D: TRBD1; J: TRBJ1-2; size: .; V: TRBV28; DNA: TGTGCCAGCAGTTTGGAGGGGGCCAAAGGTGGCTACACCTTC; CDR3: CASSLEGAKGGYTF
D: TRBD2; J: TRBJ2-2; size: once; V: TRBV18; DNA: TGTGCCAGCTCACCGGGTAAACTAGCGTACACGAACACCGGGGAGCTGTTTTTT; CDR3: CASSPGKLAYTNTGELFF
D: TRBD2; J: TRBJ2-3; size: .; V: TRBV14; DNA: TGTGCCAGCAGCCAAGGGACTAGCGGGTGGAGCACAGATACGCAGTATTTT; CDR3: CASSQGTSGWSTDTQYF
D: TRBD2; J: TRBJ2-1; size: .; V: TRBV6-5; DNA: TGTGCCAGCAGTCCCCGTCTAGCGGGAGGCGATGAGCAGTTCTTC; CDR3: CASSPRLAGGDEQFF
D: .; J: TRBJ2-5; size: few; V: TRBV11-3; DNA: TGTGCCAGCAGCTTACCAGGAACAGAGACCCAGTACTTC; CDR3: CASSLPGTETQYF
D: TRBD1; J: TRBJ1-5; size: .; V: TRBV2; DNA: TGTGCCAGCAGCGCCGACAGGGGGCTTCAGCCCCAGCATTTT; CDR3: CASSADRGLQPQHF
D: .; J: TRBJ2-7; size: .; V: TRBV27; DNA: TGTGCCAGCAGTTCCCTAGTCGAGCAGTACTTC; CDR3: CASSSLVEQYF
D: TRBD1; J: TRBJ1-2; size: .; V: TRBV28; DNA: TGTGCCAGCAGCGTCGACAGGGGGTTTGGTGGCTACACCTTC; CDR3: CASSVDRGFGGYTF
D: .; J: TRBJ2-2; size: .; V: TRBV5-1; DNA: TGCGCCAGCAGCTCCGGGACACGGCAGGACACCGGGGAGCTGTTTTTT; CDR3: CASSSGTRQDTGELFF
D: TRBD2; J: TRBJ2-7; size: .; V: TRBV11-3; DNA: TGTGCCAGCAGCTTAGGTCCCGCTACTAGCGGGGGGCCGAAACGTGAGCAGTACTTC; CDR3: CASSLGPATSGGPKREQYF
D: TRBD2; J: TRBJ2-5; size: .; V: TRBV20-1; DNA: TGCAGTGCTAGTAAGGTTAGCGGGAGCTCCCGGGAGACCCAGTACTTC; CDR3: CSASKVSGSSRETQYF
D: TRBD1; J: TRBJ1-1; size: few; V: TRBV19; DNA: TGTGCCAGTACCTTCGGACAGGGCCGGGGCACTGAAGCTTTCTTT; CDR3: CASTFGQGRGTEAFF
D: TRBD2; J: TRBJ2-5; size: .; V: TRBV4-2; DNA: TGTGCCAGCAGCCCCGGCACCCTAGCGGAACAAGAGACCCAGTACTTC; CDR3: CASSPGTLAEQETQYF
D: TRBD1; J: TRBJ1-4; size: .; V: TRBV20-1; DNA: TGCAGTGCTAGTTTGGGAACAGGGGGGGGTGAAAAACTGTTTTTT; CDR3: CSASLGTGGGEKLFF
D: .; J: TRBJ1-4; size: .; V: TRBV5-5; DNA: TGTGCCAGCAGCCCAAGGGGGTTTGATACAACTAATGAAAAACTGTTTTTT; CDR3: CASSPRGFDTTNEKLFF
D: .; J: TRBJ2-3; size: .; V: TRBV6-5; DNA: TGTGCCAGCAAGGCAGGATTCACAGATACGCAGTATTTT; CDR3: CASKAGFTDTQYF
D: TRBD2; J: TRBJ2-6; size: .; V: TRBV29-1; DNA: TGCAGCGTTGGGATCAGTTCTAGCGGGGGGAGCTCTGGGGCCAACGTCCTGACTTTC; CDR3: CSVGISSSGGSSGANVLTF
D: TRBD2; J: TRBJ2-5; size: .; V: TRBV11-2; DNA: TGTGCCAGCAGCACCAGAGCGGGGCGCTTAGAGACCCAGTACTTC; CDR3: CASSTRAGRLETQYF